What follows is one T cell receptor (beta chain) and its context. What it binds is unknown. The data were obtained in a study of shared clonotypes between healthy human individuals. The CDR3 covers 11 residues. The germline V gene encodes CDR1 SQVTM and CDR2 ANQGSEA. V lost 2 bases and J lost 10, with 11 bases in between. Study-level findings and limits: The generation probabilities recorded for non-shared clonotypes fell below those of clonotypes shared by all four donors. Clonotypes that were shared across a few donors made up 4% to 6% of naive CD4 clonotypes.

Libraries were prepared by immunoSEQ multiplex PCR; TCRdb keeps only in-frame clonotypes and omits some of them. The repertoire has about 1.5 million clones, 98% of them found once; the top ten carry about 0.4%. It was into CD45RA+ naive and CD45RA-negative memory subsets that the CD4+ cells were split. The sequencing input was naive CD4+ T cells sorted from blood. Stated subset: CD45RA+ positively selected. This receptor was identified in a man aged 25 to 40 in good health. The gene calls are TRBV29-1 and TRBJ2-5; D unresolved. CDR3 sequence reads: CSVESSLFQYF. In DNA form, the CDR3 reads TGCAGCGTTGAATCGTCACTATTCCAGTACTTC. Filled out from reference TRBV29-1 and TRBJ2-5, the complete variable domain reads SAVISQKPSRDICQRGTSLTIQCQVDSQVTMMFWYRQQPGQSLTLIATANQGSEATYESGFVIDKFPISRPNLTFSTLTVSNMSPEDSSIYLCSVESSLFQYFGPGTRLLVL.